One and the same sample provided the 10 T cell receptor beta chains below, sequenced in a study of T-cell reconstitution after alpha-beta-depleted transplantation in children. Unique molecular identifiers tagged the TCRbeta library. TCRdb reanalysed the PCR reads using MiXCR and keeps one entry per CDR3 protein. The sample has some 600,000 distinct CDR3 sequences; over 15% are singletons. This material consisted of PBMCs from the stem cell graft donor, taken from the stem cell graft. These receptors all stem from a human donor who donated a stem cell graft to a child with acute myeloid leukemia.

This clonotype was found many times. This chain joins TRBV20-1 and TRBJ2-7, with D possibly matching TRBD1 (6 bases). The length of the CDR3 is 14 residues. Germline V gives CDR1 DFQATT, CDR2 SNEGSKA (reference sequence). The V end lost 6 bases, the J end lost 1 base, and 16 bases lay between the germline ends. The CDR3 loop reads CSASLIGQSYEQYF. CDR3 in DNA: TGCAGTGCCAGCTTGATTGGACAGTCCTACGAGCAGTACTTC.

This clonotype was seen many times. V and J are TRBV10-3 and TRBJ1-1; D remains ambiguous. This CDR3 spans 12 amino acids. The germline V gene encodes CDR1 ENHRY and CDR2 SYGVKD. V was clipped by 7 bases and J by 7 bases, with 13 bases between them. CDR3 nucleotide sequence: TGTGCCATCACTACGACCGGCGGTGAAGCTTTCTTT. Its protein is CAITTTGGEAFF.

The sample holds a few counts of this clonotype. The chain couples TRBV27 to TRBJ2-7; D gene ambiguous. The germline gives CDR1 MNHEY, CDR2 SMNVEV (reference sequence). Between the trimmed V and J ends, which lost 2 bases and 4 bases, there was a span of 9 bases. The CDR3 sequence is 13 residues long. CDR3 sequence (DNA): TGTGCCAGCAGTTTACAGCTTAATTACGAGCAGTACTTC. Translation gives CASSLQLNYEQYF.

The table lists this clonotype with a few counts. This chain connects TRBV6-5 to TRBJ1-4; possible D gene TRBD1, 6 bases. This CDR3 contains 14 residues. The ends were cut back, 0 bases at V and 7 bases at J, with 9 bases in the middle. CDR1 MNHEY and CDR2 SVGAGI come from the germline V gene. In nucleotides, the CDR3 is TGTGCCAGCAGTTACTCGGGGGCTATTGAAAAACTGTTTTTT. Translating it yields CASSYSGAIEKLFF.

This clonotype was seen a handful of times. The chain uses TRBV12-3 or TRBV12-4 and TRBJ1-1; 9 bases agree with TRBD1. The CDR3 is 14 amino acids. The J segment lost 4 bases and the V segment lost 3 bases, leaving 3 bases of the junction unmatched. CDR3 amino acids: CASSFGQGTTEAFF. CDR3 in DNA: TGTGCCAGCAGTTTCGGACAGGGGACCACTGAAGCTTTCTTT.

This clonotype was seen at least ten times. J is TRBJ1-4 and V is TRBV5-1; D call uncertain. Germline loops: CDR1 SGHRS, CDR2 YFSETQ. The CDR3 has 14 amino acids. V lost 4 bases to trimming and J lost 0 bases, with 7 bases between them. The CDR3 loop reads CASSGPPTNEKLFF. For the CDR3, the DNA is TGCGCCAGCAGCGGGCCTCCAACTAATGAAAAACTGTTTTTT. Looking up the rest from reference TRBV5-1 and TRBJ1-4 gives the full variable domain: KAGVTQTPRYLIKTRGQQVTLSCSPISGHRSVSWYQQTPGQGLQFLFEYFSETQRNKGNFPGRFSGRQFSNSRSEMNVSTLELGDSALYLCASSGPPTNEKLFFGSGTQLSVL.

V and J are TRBV30 and TRBJ1-1; weak D call: TRBD1 (6 bases). V dropped 3 bases and J dropped 5 bases, with 16 bases sitting between them. The CDR3 length is 14 residues. CDR1 is GTSNPN and CDR2 is SVGIG in the germline V gene (reference sequence). The CDR3 here is CAWRPTEGGTEAFF. CDR3 bases: TGTGCCTGGAGGCCGACTGAAGGGGGGACTGAAGCTTTCTTT. Complete variable domain (other parts from reference TRBV30 and TRBJ1-1): SQTIHQWPATLVQPVGSPLSLECTVEGTSNPNLYWYRQAAGRGLQLLFYSVGIGQISSEVPQNLSASRPQDRQFILSSKKLLLSDSGFYLCAWRPTEGGTEAFFGQGTRLTVV.

This clonotype was observed once. A far larger clone differs by one base, so this is likely a read error. The chain carries TRBV7-2 and TRBJ1-5, with D maybe TRBD1 (5 bases). V shed 0 bases and J shed 3 bases, with 9 bases lying between them. The CDR3 length is 15 residues. Per the germline V gene, CDR1 is SGHTA and CDR2 is FQGNSA. The CDR3: CASSLAGDNNQPQHF. CDR3 DNA: TGTGCCAGCAGCTTAGCGGGGGATAACAATCAGCCCCAGCATTTT.

The genes are TRBV12-3 or TRBV12-4 and TRBJ2-1, with D unclear. The CDR3 has 16 amino acids. The V end lost 3 bases, the J end lost 2 bases, and 14 bases lay between the germline ends. The CDR3 loop reads CASSFRVSVTYNEQFF. The DNA for the CDR3 is TGTGCCAGCAGTTTTCGGGTGTCTGTCACCTACAATGAGCAGTTCTTC.

Comments on this clonotype: A much larger clone differs from this one at a single base, so this may be a read error. The CDR3 end shows no conserved phenylalanine or tryptophan, and so a read error is likely. This sequence joins TRBV12-3 or TRBV12-4 and TRBJ2-1; tentative D call: TRBD1 (5 bases). This CDR3 comprises 16 residues. V dropped 5 bases and J dropped 3 bases, with 17 bases sitting between them. This CDR3 reads CASSHIPRGIYNEQFL. Here the CDR3 DNA reads TGTGCCAGCAGTCATATCCCTAGGGGAATCTACAATGAGCAGTTCTTA.